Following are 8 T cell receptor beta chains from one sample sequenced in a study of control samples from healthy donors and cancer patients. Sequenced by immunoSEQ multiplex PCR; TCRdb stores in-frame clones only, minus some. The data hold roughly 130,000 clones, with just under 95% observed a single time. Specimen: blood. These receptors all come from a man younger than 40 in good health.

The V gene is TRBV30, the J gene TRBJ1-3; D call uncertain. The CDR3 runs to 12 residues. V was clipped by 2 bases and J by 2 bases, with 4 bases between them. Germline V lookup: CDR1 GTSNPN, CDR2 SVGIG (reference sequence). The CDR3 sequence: CAWSFAGNTIYF. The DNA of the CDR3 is TGTGCCTGGAGTTTCGCTGGAAACACCATATATTTT.

CDR3 sequence reads: CASTRQGATGELFF. The CDR3 DNA reads TGTGCCAGCACTCGACAGGGGGCAACCGGGGAGCTGTTTTTT. The chain links TRBV6-5 to TRBJ2-2; 10 bases are a match to TRBD1. This CDR3 has 14 amino acids. Germline CDR1 MNHEY, CDR2 SVGAGI. J was trimmed by 5 bases and V by 7 bases; bases with no gene match: 4.

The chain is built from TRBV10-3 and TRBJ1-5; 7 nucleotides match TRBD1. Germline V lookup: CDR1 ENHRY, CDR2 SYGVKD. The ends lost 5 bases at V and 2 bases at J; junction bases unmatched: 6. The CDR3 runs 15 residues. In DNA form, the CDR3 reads TGTGCCATCAGTTCTAGGGACAGACGCAATCAGCCCCAGCATTTT. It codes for CAISSRDRRNQPQHF.

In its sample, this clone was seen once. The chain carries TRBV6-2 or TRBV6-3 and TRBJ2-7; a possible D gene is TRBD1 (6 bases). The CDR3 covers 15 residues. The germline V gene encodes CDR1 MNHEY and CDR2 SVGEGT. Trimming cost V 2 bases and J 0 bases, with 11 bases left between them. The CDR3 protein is CASSYDRLNSYEQYF. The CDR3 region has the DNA TGTGCCAGCAGTTACGACAGGCTTAACTCCTACGAGCAGTACTTC.

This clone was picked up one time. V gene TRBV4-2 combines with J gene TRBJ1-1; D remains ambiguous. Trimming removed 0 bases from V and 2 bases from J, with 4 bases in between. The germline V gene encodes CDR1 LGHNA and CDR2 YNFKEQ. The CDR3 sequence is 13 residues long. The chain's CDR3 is CASSQDRNTEAFF. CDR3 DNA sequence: TGTGCCAGCAGCCAAGACAGAAACACTGAAGCTTTCTTT.

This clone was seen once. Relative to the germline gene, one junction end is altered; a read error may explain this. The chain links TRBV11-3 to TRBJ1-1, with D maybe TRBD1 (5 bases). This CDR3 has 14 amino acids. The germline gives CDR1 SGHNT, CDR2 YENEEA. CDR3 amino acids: CASSVDSTYTEAFF. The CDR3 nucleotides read TGTGCCAGCAGCGTAGACAGTACCTACACTGAAGCTTTCTTT. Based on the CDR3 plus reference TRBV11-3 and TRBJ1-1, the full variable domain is EAGVVQSPRYKIIEKKQPVAFWCNPISGHNTLYWYLQNLGQGPELLIRYENEEAVDDSQLPKDRFSAERLKGVDSTLKIQPAELGDSAVYLCASSVDSTYTEAFFGQGTRLTVV.

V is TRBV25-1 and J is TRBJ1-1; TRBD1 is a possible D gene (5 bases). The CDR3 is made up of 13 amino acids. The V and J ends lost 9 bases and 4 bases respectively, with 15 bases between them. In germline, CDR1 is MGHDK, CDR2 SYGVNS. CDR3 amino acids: CASTKGGGTEAFF. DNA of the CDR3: TGTGCCAGTACTAAGGGCGGGGGCACTGAAGCTTTCTTT.

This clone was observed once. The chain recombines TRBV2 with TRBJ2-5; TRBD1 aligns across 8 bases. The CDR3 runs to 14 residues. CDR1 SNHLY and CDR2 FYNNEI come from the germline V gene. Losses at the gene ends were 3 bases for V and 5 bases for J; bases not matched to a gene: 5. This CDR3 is CASSDNRGTETQYF. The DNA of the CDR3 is TGTGCCAGCAGTGATAACAGGGGGACGGAGACCCAGTACTTC.